Listed below are T cell receptor beta chains from one sample, sequenced in a study of T cell changes during pregnancy in multiple sclerosis. Clones were read by immunoSEQ multiplex PCR, and TCRdb kept only the in-frame ones, dropping some. Here the sample spans around 32,000 clones, 89% being singletons. Sequenced material: CD8+ T cells from peripheral blood mononuclear cells, taken in the third trimester of pregnancy. The source is a female donor with multiple sclerosis, enrolled in a pregnancy study. Both conserved end residues are part of each CDR3. The D gene is left open where the match is weak. Expanded clones get a size class; other rows say once, few or many, or leave the size out.

d_call j_call cdr3_length clone_size v_call cdr3_nt cdr3_aa
NA TRBJ2-3 14 NA TRBV7-3 TGTGCCAGCAGCTCAACGACAATCACAGATACGCAGTATTTT CASSSTTITDTQYF
TRBD2 TRBJ2-5 15 NA TRBV9 TGTGCCAGCAGCCCTAGAGCGGGGGGGCGAGAGACCCAGTACTTC CASSPRAGGRETQYF
TRBD2 TRBJ2-5 16 NA TRBV7-8 TGTGCCAGCAGCCGACCGACTAGCGGGGTAGAGGAGACCCAGTACTTC CASSRPTSGVEETQYF
TRBD1 TRBJ2-7 18 NA TRBV7-8 TGTGCCAGCAGCCAACGCCGGGGGACAGGGGAAACGTCCTACGAGCAGTACTTC CASSQRRGTGETSYEQYF
NA TRBJ1-2 15 NA TRBV28 TGTGCCAGCAGCGTCCTGCTAACTATGGCTAAGGGCTACACCTTC CASSVLLTMAKGYTF
NA TRBJ1-2 13 NA TRBV7-9 TGTGCCAGCAGCCTGACGGGGGGGTACGGCTACACCTTC CASSLTGGYGYTF
TRBD1 TRBJ1-1 19 NA TRBV7-9 TGTGCCAGCAGCCTCCTTTCCGGGACAGGGGGATCATTGGGCACTGAAGCTTTCTTT CASSLLSGTGGSLGTEAFF
TRBD2 TRBJ2-1 16 NA TRBV28 TGTGCCAGCAGTTTAGGGCGGCGGGAGAAATACAATGAGCAGTTCTTC CASSLGRREKYNEQFF
TRBD2 TRBJ2-5 16 NA TRBV2 TGTGCCAGCCCGGGACTAGCGAAAGACCGGGGAGAGACCCAGTACTTC CASPGLAKDRGETQYF
NA TRBJ1-1 16 NA TRBV7-9 TGTGCCAGCAGCCCTAACCACTCCGGGACAAGGAAAGGAGCTTTCTTT CASSPNHSGTRKGAFF
TRBD1 TRBJ2-1 15 NA TRBV7-9 TGTGCCAGCAGCTCTCGGGGACAGGGGAGGGATGAGCAGTTCTTC CASSSRGQGRDEQFF
NA TRBJ1-4 14 NA TRBV5-1 TGCGCCAGCAGCGCCGAGTCCAGGGGTGAAAAACTGTTTTTT CASSAESRGEKLFF
TRBD2 TRBJ2-7 15 NA TRBV28 TGTGCCAGCGCCGCCATAGCGGGAAAACCTGGCGGGCAGTACTTC CASAAIAGKPGGQYF
NA TRBJ1-1 14 NA TRBV5-6 TGTGCCAGCAGCACTGACAGTCTGAACACTGAAGCTTTCTTT CASSTDSLNTEAFF
NA TRBJ2-6 17 NA TRBV30 TGTGCCTGGACCTCTCAGGGGTTACCCTCTGGGGCCAACGTCCTGACTTTC CAWTSQGLPSGANVLTF
NA TRBJ1-1 14 medium-sized TRBV28 TGTGCCAGCAGTTTATTTCGGGGGAACACTGAAGCTTTCTTT CASSLFRGNTEAFF
NA TRBJ2-2 14 once TRBV27 TGTGCCAGCAGTTTATCGAGGGAACCCGGGGAGCTGTTTTTT CASSLSREPGELFF
NA TRBJ2-1 16 once TRBV2 TGTGCCAGCAGATCAACGAGGGAGAGTGGGTACAATGAGCAGTTCTTC CASRSTRESGYNEQFF
NA TRBJ1-2 13 NA TRBV7-9 TGTGCCAGCAGCGGGGCGAATGGGTATGGCTACACCTTC CASSGANGYGYTF
TRBD2 TRBJ2-7 14 NA TRBV27 TGTGCCAGCAGTTTACGCGGGAGGGGTGGCGAGCAGTACTTC CASSLRGRGGEQYF
TRBD1 TRBJ1-4 15 NA TRBV5-8 TGTGCCAGCAGCTCGTGGACAGGGACCCGTGAAAAACTGTTTTTT CASSSWTGTREKLFF
NA TRBJ2-7 15 NA TRBV7-9 TGTGCCAGCAGCTTAGGAGACAGGAACTCCTACGAGCAGTACTTC CASSLGDRNSYEQYF
TRBD1 TRBJ1-5 16 few TRBV15 TGTGCCACCAGCAGACCGACAGGGACCAGCAATCAGCCCCAGCATTTT CATSRPTGTSNQPQHF
NA TRBJ1-1 15 few TRBV7-9 TGTGCCAGCAGCTTCCTCACAACAGGGAACACTGAAGCTTTCTTT CASSFLTTGNTEAFF
TRBD1 TRBJ2-7 15 NA TRBV4-1 TGCGCCAGCAGCCCGCCCGGGACAGGGAAATACGAGCAGTACTTC CASSPPGTGKYEQYF
NA TRBJ2-7 14 few TRBV27 TGTGCCAGCAGTGCAGAGGACAGTTCCTACGAGCAGTACTTC CASSAEDSSYEQYF
TRBD1 TRBJ2-7 14 NA TRBV5-1 TGCGCCAGCAGCTGGACGACGCCCAGACAGGGGGAGTACTTC CASSWTTPRQGEYF
NA TRBJ1-1 14 NA TRBV6-5 TGTGCCAGCAGTAACACAGGGCTGAACACTGAAGCTTTCTTT CASSNTGLNTEAFF
TRBD1 TRBJ2-2 15 NA TRBV25-1 TGTGCCAGCGGCGGACAGGGGCGAAACACCGGGGAGCTGTTTTTT CASGGQGRNTGELFF
TRBD1 TRBJ2-5 12 NA TRBV7-9 TGTGCCAGCAGCAGAGACAGGGATTACCAGTACTTC CASSRDRDYQYF
NA TRBJ2-6 14 once TRBV30 TGTGCCTGGAGTGGAGGGACTGGGGCCAACGTCCTGACTTTC CAWSGGTGANVLTF
NA TRBJ2-7 15 NA TRBV5-1 TGCGCCAGCAGCTCAGGGTCGCTTTCTCTCTACGAGCAGTACTTC CASSSGSLSLYEQYF
TRBD1 TRBJ2-5 16 NA TRBV4-1 TGCGCCAGCAGTCCATTCGTCGGGACAGGGATGGAGACCCAGTACTTC CASSPFVGTGMETQYF
NA TRBJ2-1 13 few TRBV2 TGTGCCAGCAGCTTCTTCGGTGACAATGAGCAGTTCTTC CASSFFGDNEQFF
TRBD2 TRBJ2-6 16 NA TRBV7-9 TGTGCCAGCAGCGGGAGGGCTCTTCCTGGGGCCAACGTCCTGACTTTC CASSGRALPGANVLTF
NA TRBJ2-7 14 few TRBV6-1 TGTGCCAGCCTCAGCCGGGACATCCTCTACGAGCAGTACTTC CASLSRDILYEQYF
TRBD1 TRBJ1-5 13 NA TRBV27 TGTGCCAGCAGTCCGACAGGGGGTCAGCCCCAGCATTTT CASSPTGGQPQHF
TRBD1 TRBJ2-1 15 NA TRBV7-2 TGTGCCAGTTCTCAGGGGGTTGACTTTTACAATGAGCAGTTCTTC CASSQGVDFYNEQFF
NA TRBJ2-1 13 NA TRBV7-9 TGTGCCAGCAGCTTCACTAATCAAAGTGAGCAGTTCTTC CASSFTNQSEQFF
TRBD2 TRBJ2-1 18 NA TRBV10-3 TGTGCCATCAGTGAGTCGGCGCTAGCGGGGGGCCCATACAATGAGCAGTTCTTC CAISESALAGGPYNEQFF
TRBD2 TRBJ2-7 16 many TRBV10-3 TGTGCCATCAGTGTTAAGGAGGGAGGGCCCCAATACGAGCAGTACTTC CAISVKEGGPQYEQYF
TRBD2 TRBJ2-3 13 NA TRBV6-1 TGTGCCAGCAGCGGGGGGGCCACAGATACGCAGTATTTT CASSGGATDTQYF
NA TRBJ2-7 11 once TRBV25-1 TGTGCCAGCAGTGGAGGGTCGGAGCAGTACTTC CASSGGSEQYF
NA TRBJ2-7 11 NA TRBV29-1 TGCAGCGTTGATGGCAGGTACGAGCAGTACTTC CSVDGRYEQYF
TRBD1 TRBJ1-1 13 NA TRBV7-9 TGTGCCAGCAGCTTGACAGGGAAGACTGAAGCTTTCTTT CASSLTGKTEAFF
NA TRBJ2-1 17 NA TRBV11-2 TGTGCCAGCAGCTTCCCGGGGAGGCACAGGAGGGGGCATGAGCAGTTCTTC CASSFPGRHRRGHEQFF
TRBD1 TRBJ2-2 16 NA TRBV30 TGTGCCTGGAGTCCCCGGACAGGGTACGACACCGGGGAGCTGTTTTTT CAWSPRTGYDTGELFF
TRBD1 TRBJ2-7 16 NA TRBV6-6 TGTGCCAGCAGTTACTCAAGCGGGACAGGGGATCACGAGCAGTACTTC CASSYSSGTGDHEQYF
TRBD1 TRBJ2-3 15 NA TRBV27 TGTGCCAGCAGTTTATCGCGGACAGGGGCAGATACGCAGTATTTT CASSLSRTGADTQYF
TRBD1 TRBJ2-7 13 NA TRBV5-6 TGTGCCAGCAGCTTCCGGGACAGATACGAGCAGTACTTC CASSFRDRYEQYF
NA TRBJ2-2 13 NA TRBV29-1 TGCAGCGTTGAAGGGAGTCATACCGGGGAGCTGTTTTTT CSVEGSHTGELFF
NA TRBJ1-5 16 NA TRBV27 TGTGCCAGCAGTCCCCGGGGGGCTGGGAGCAATCAGCCCCAGCATTTT CASSPRGAGSNQPQHF
NA TRBJ1-2 12 NA TRBV19 TGTGCCAGTAGTATTGGGGGGAATGGCTACACCTTC CASSIGGNGYTF
TRBD1 TRBJ2-6 20 NA TRBV7-6 TGTGCCAGCAGAAAAACGGGACAGGGTATTTCGGACTCTGGGGCCAACGTCCTGACTTTC CASRKTGQGISDSGANVLTF
TRBD1 TRBJ2-7 13 NA TRBV29-1 TGCAGCGTGTTCGGGACAGGGTCCCACGAGCAGTACTTC CSVFGTGSHEQYF
TRBD1 TRBJ1-4 14 NA TRBV7-9 TGTGCCAGCAGAGGGACAGGCCCGGGGGAAAAACTGTTTTTT CASRGTGPGEKLFF
NA TRBJ2-7 13 NA TRBV5-6 TGTGCCAGCAGCTGGACAGGAGGGTTGAAGCAGTACTTC CASSWTGGLKQYF
NA TRBJ2-3 16 NA TRBV14 TGTGCCAGCAGCCAGTTATTACGAGGATACACAGATACGCAGTATTTT CASSQLLRGYTDTQYF
NA TRBJ2-3 13 NA TRBV7-8 TGTGCCAGCAGCTCCCCCTTGAGGGATACGCAGTATTTT CASSSPLRDTQYF